These 19 T cell receptor beta chains share one sample of origin, sequenced in a study of T cells after posttransplantation cyclophosphamide. Profiled with immunoSEQ multiplex PCR; TCRdb holds only in-frame clones, not every one. The data show about 16,000 clones, with around 90% seen just once and approximately 3.4% held by the top ten. Controls had myeloablative marrow grafts with methotrexate and calcineurin inhibitor, sampled at 1 year. This material consisted of PBMCs, taken after an allogeneic stem cell transplant with a calcineurin inhibitor and methotrexate. The source of these receptors is a male patient aged 45 to 59 who received an allogeneic stem cell transplant from an unrelated donor, was CMV-positive, and had chronic GVHD only. Some T cells may have originated in the graft donor.

V is TRBV14 and J is TRBJ2-7; TRBD2 aligns across 9 bases. This CDR3 is built from 15 residues. J lost 7 bases, V lost 4 bases, and 11 bases had no gene match. Germline loops: CDR1 SGHDN, CDR2 FVKESK. This CDR3 reads CASSPLGAGGDEQYF. CDR3 DNA sequence: TGTGCCAGCAGCCCCCTGGGGGCGGGAGGGGATGAGCAGTACTTC.

The V and J genes are TRBV2 and TRBJ2-1; TRBD2 is a possible D gene (6 bases). The V and J ends lost 8 bases and 9 bases respectively, with 20 bases between them. CDR1 and CDR2 from the germline V gene are SNHLY and FYNNEI. This CDR3 contains 14 residues. The CDR3: CASCGTGLMSEQFF. DNA of the CDR3: TGTGCCAGCTGTGGGACTGGGCTCATGAGTGAGCAGTTCTTC.

V is TRBV9 and J is TRBJ1-1; D possibly corresponds to TRBD1 (5 bases). V was trimmed by 3 bases and J by 1 base, leaving 10 bases between them. The CDR3 has 14 amino acids. CDR1 and CDR2 (germline): SGDLS, YYNGEE. The CDR3 DNA reads TGTGCCAGCAGCGCGAGTACAGGGAACACTGAAGCTTTCTTT. The encoded protein is CASSASTGNTEAFF.

This clone appeared a few times. The V call is TRBV29-1, the J call TRBJ2-7, with D possibly being TRBD2 (5 bases). Germline CDR1 and CDR2: SQVTM and ANQGSEA. This CDR3 region has 13 residues. Deletions cut 4 bases from V and 1 base from J, with 11 bases between. The CDR3: CSVAAGLSYEQYF. In nucleotides, the CDR3 is TGCAGCGTTGCGGCGGGCCTATCCTACGAGCAGTACTTC.

The chain employs TRBV11-3 and TRBJ1-1; TRBD1 aligns across 7 bases. In germline, CDR1 is SGHNT, CDR2 YENEEA. The CDR3 spans 13 residues. Trimming removed 5 bases from V and 1 base from J; junction bases left unmatched: 1. The CDR3 here is CASSGTANTEAFF. CDR3 nucleotide sequence: TGTGCCAGCAGCGGGACAGCGAACACTGAAGCTTTCTTT.

The sample holds one count of this clone. CDR3 coding DNA: TGTGCCAGCAGCGTAGAATACGGGGGCTCCTACAATGAGCAGTTCTTC. Translated, it gives CASSVEYGGSYNEQFF. The chain uses TRBV9 and TRBJ2-1; D is perhaps TRBD2 (6 bases). The CDR3 covers 16 residues. V was shortened by 0 bases and J by 0 bases, with 10 bases between the two germline ends. Per germline, CDR1 SGDLS and CDR2 YYNGEE.

This sequence joins TRBV7-3 and TRBJ2-3, with a weak D call TRBD2 (6 bases). The V gene's germline CDR1 is SGHTA and CDR2 FQGTGA. This CDR3 has 15 residues. Trimming left V 4 bases short and J 4 bases short, with 15 bases between. The CDR3 DNA reads TGTGCCAGCAGCTCCTCCCGACTAGTAGCAGATACGCAGTATTTT. Its protein is CASSSSRLVADTQYF.

The chain has TRBV15 and TRBJ2-3, with 8 bases matching TRBD2. With V trimmed by 0 bases and J by 4 bases, 6 bases remained unmatched. The CDR3 loop spans 16 amino acids. Germline V CDR1 and CDR2: LNHNV, YYDKDF (reference sequence). CDR3 in amino acids: CATSRDYSGSADTQYF. The CDR3 nucleotides read TGTGCCACCAGCAGAGATTACAGCGGGAGTGCAGATACGCAGTATTTT.

This clone was counted a single time. The J gene is TRBJ2-5, the V gene TRBV2; 7 bases line up with TRBD1. V lost 1 base, J lost 5 bases, and 10 bases stayed unmatched. Germline CDR1 is SNHLY and CDR2 is FYNNEI. The length of the CDR3 is 16 residues. For the CDR3, the DNA is TGTGCCAGCAGTGAAGTCCTTCAGGGGGTAGGGGAGACCCAGTACTTC. Residues: CASSEVLQGVGETQYF.

The chain links TRBV4-1 to TRBJ2-5; perhaps TRBD1 as D (6 bases). With 4 bases removed from V and 2 bases from J, the gap between germline ends came to 11 bases. The CDR3 consists of 14 residues. Looked up from germline, CDR1 is MGHRA and CDR2 is YSYEKL. The CDR3 DNA is TGCGCCAGCAGCCCTCAACAGGGACAAGAGACCCAGTACTTC. It translates to CASSPQQGQETQYF.

CDR3 in DNA: TGTGCCAGCCGACCTTCACAGGGGGTAGGAGATACGCAGTATTTT. Its translation: CASRPSQGVGDTQYF. The chain combines TRBV7-2 with TRBJ2-3; 8 bases are a match to TRBD1. The CDR3 loop spans 15 amino acids. Germline CDR1 reads SGHTA; CDR2 reads FQGNSA. V lost 8 bases, J lost 5 bases, and 12 bases stayed unmatched.

This chain joins TRBV27 and TRBJ1-3; the D is unclear. Trimming shortened V by 2 bases and J by 4 bases, and 9 bases separated the two germline ends. Germline V CDR1 and CDR2: MNHEY, SMNVEV (reference sequence). This CDR3 comprises 14 residues. CDR3 residues: CASSLAGPGNTIYF. For the CDR3, the DNA is TGTGCCAGCAGTTTAGCAGGCCCCGGAAACACCATATATTTT.

This chain joins TRBV28 and TRBJ2-7, with D unclear. Germline V CDR1 and CDR2: MDHEN, SYDVKM. The CDR3 extends over 10 amino acids. Trimming removed 8 bases from V and 2 bases from J, with 4 bases in between. The CDR3 sequence is CASGPYEQYF. CDR3 DNA: TGTGCCAGCGGCCCCTACGAGCAGTACTTC.

This clone was detected a few times. The chain employs TRBV10-3 and TRBJ1-3; D is unresolved. Per germline, CDR1 ENHRY and CDR2 SYGVKD. Trimming cost V 0 bases and J 0 bases, with 9 bases left between them. The CDR3 length is 16 residues. The CDR3 protein is CAISESLGFSGNTIYF. For the CDR3, the DNA is TGTGCCATCAGTGAGTCCCTCGGGTTCTCTGGAAACACCATATATTTT.

This clone was seen only once. This rearrangement joins TRBV27 to TRBJ2-1; TRBD1 is a possible D gene (6 bases). The CDR3 consists of 14 residues. Germline loops: CDR1 MNHEY, CDR2 SMNVEV (reference sequence). V lost 1 base and J lost 4, with 8 bases in between. CDR3 sequence reads: CASSLFGQYNEQFF. The CDR3 DNA reads as TGTGCCAGCAGTTTATTTGGACAGTACAATGAGCAGTTCTTC.

The rearrangement uses TRBV19 and TRBJ2-2; 9 bases line up with TRBD2. The CDR3 covers 14 residues. V was clipped by 5 bases and J by 7 bases; unmatched bases: 5. CDR1 LNHDA and CDR2 SQIVND come from the germline V gene (reference sequence). The CDR3 region has the DNA TGTGCCAGTAGTCCTTTTAGCGGGGGCGGGGAGCTGTTTTTT. Translated: CASSPFSGGGELFF.

V gene TRBV6-6 combines with J gene TRBJ2-7; 10 bases are a match to TRBD2. Per the germline V gene, CDR1 is MNHNY and CDR2 is SVGAGI (reference sequence). With V trimmed by 2 bases and J by 3 bases, 4 bases remained unmatched. The CDR3 runs to 15 residues. This chain's CDR3 is CASSYGASGSYEQYF. CDR3 nucleotides: TGTGCCAGCAGTTACGGGGCTAGCGGGAGCTACGAGCAGTACTTC.

V is TRBV2 and J is TRBJ1-6, with TRBD1 identical over 8 bases. CDR1 and CDR2 (germline): SNHLY, FYNNEI. V was clipped by 3 bases and J by 7 bases; unmatched bases: 5. The CDR3 totals 15 residues. This chain's CDR3 is CASSDQSGGNSPLHF. CDR3 coding DNA: TGTGCCAGCAGTGATCAGTCAGGGGGCAATTCACCCCTCCACTTT.

On this clone: The junction shows a germline mismatch at one end, possibly a read error. This rearrangement joins TRBV18 to TRBJ2-7; 9 bases are a match to TRBD2. The germline V gene has CDR1 KGHSH and CDR2 LQKENI. CDR3 length equals 15 residues. This CDR3 reads CVSSPTSGSSYEQYF. In DNA form, the CDR3 reads TGTGTCAGCTCCCCGACTAGCGGTAGCTCCTACGAGCAGTACTTC. Based on the CDR3 plus reference TRBV18 and TRBJ2-7, the full variable domain is NAGVMQNPRHLVRRRGQEARLRCSPMKGHSHVYWYRQLPEEGLKFMVYLQKENIIDESGMPKERFSAEFPKEGPSILRIQQVVRGDSAAYFCVSSPTSGSSYEQYFGPGTRLTVT.